This TCR beta chain was recorded in a study of identical twins. Findings and caveats of the study: Out-of-frame alpha sequences that twins shared showed excess low generation probability. Fewer insertions characterized abundant cord blood beta clonotypes, whereas memory repertoires showed none. A partial confounding effect on zero-insertion analyses could come from invariant MAIT and iNKT cells.

CDR1 SQVTM and CDR2 ANQGSEA come from the germline V gene. The CDR3 is 13 residues long. Addition of a universal primer site occurred through template switching, and cDNA carried unique molecular identifiers. TCRdb processed the 5' RACE reads anew with MiXCR; each CDR3 protein has one entry. Among about 520,000 distinct CDR3 sequences listed, under 25% were seen once. Regarding this clonotype: Its antigen is not identified.

The same data also went into a second study, on T cells expressing NK-cell markers.

This chain joins TRBV29-1 and TRBJ1-1, with TRBD1 as a possible D gene (5 bases). The clonotype comes from a woman between 18 and 29 years old in good health. Sequencing was performed on CD4+ T cells sorted from blood. The CDR3 reads CGYRGRWDTEAFF. The CDR3 coding sequence is TGCGGGTATAGGGGTCGGTGGGACACTGAAGCTTTCTTT.